The source of this T cell receptor beta chain is a study of CD8+CD57+ T cells in acquired aplastic anemia (dated by TCRdb to between 2018 and 2020). For the wider study: DNA extracted from sorted CD4+ and CD8+ cells had a mean of around 3 ug, with a range of roughly 0.2 to 30 ug. CD8+CD57+ expansion was defined as a frequency above the mean frequency observed in healthy subjects.

Taken from cysteine to phenylalanine, the CDR3 has 14 residues. Only CDR3 DNA remains: 42 bases, in frame from the first base. V and J are trimmed by 3 bases and 7 bases, and the gene matches miss 5 bases of the junction. Via the germline V gene, CDR1 is SGHVS and CDR2 FQNEAQ. Profiling of TCR beta VDJ combinations and CDR3 sequences used genomic DNA as the template. An Illumina HiSeq 2000 was used for TCR repertoire sequencing. As for how the authors treated the data: Repertoires were assessed using TRBV/TRBJ rearrangement plots, CDR3 size and DJ length profiles, and Simpson's diversity index. The most abundant DNA sequence in the deep sequencing data was taken as the immunodominant clone. CDR3 amino acid sequences were checked for sharing across subjects and were also compared against the VDJdb database and published repertoires. Using fastp trimming at Q25 and MiXCR clonotype assembly, TCRdb reanalyzed the public sequencing data and kept in-frame beta chains. Records with the same CDR3 protein are collapsed into one entry carrying the most frequent genes and DNA. None of the V and J calls come from the authors' own analysis; TCRdb made them. The sample table holds over 150,000 distinct CDR3 sequences, of which 55% to 65% were seen once. Together, the top ten hold 42% of the sample.

A remark on this clonotype: What antigen it recognizes has not been identified. Base-call qualities are not available, and no considerably larger clone is one nucleotide away.

Paper-wide results and their limitations: Some 30 CD8+ CDR3 sequences were found to be shared between patients and controls, but these sequences appeared to be highly expressed in patients and within the immunodominant clones of the patients. Patients and healthy controls showed no significant difference in CD8+ Simpson's diversity (P=0.060).

Flow cytometry had shown CD8+CD57+ cell expansion in the patients selected for sequencing. Every patient had severe acquired aplastic anemia, diagnosed using the International Study of Aplastic Anemia and Agranulocytosis and Camitta criteria. No patient had received any therapy when blood was sampled. In this study, sorted CD4+ and CD8+ T cells from the blood of healthy subjects and of severe aplastic anemia patients had their TCR repertoires deep-sequenced. In the USA, patient enrollment took place under clinicaltrials.gov protocols 00001620, 01623167, 00001397, 00071045, 00081523 and 00961064. Ficoll-Paque density gradient centrifugation was used to isolate peripheral blood mononuclear cells. Before DNA extraction, CD4+ and CD8+ T cells were sorted by FACS or by magnetic beads.

The origin of this receptor is a human donor with aplastic anemia. The chain is encoded by TRBV7-8 joined to TRBJ1-2; 10 middle bases align to TRBD1. Sequencing was carried out using sorted CD4+, CD8+, or CD8+CD57+ T cells (not recorded which) from PBMCs. The CDR3 is CASSLGQGWSGYTF. The DNA sequence reads TGTGCCAGCAGCTTGGGACAGGGGTGGAGTGGCTACACCTTC. With all but the CDR3 taken from the reference TRBV7-8 and TRBJ1-2 genes, the full variable domain is: GAGVSQSPRYKVAKRGQDVALRCDPISGHVSLFWYQQALGQGPEFLTYFQNEAQLDKSGLPSDRFFAERPEGSVSTLKIQRTQQEDSAVYLCASSLGQGWSGYTFGSGTRLTVV.